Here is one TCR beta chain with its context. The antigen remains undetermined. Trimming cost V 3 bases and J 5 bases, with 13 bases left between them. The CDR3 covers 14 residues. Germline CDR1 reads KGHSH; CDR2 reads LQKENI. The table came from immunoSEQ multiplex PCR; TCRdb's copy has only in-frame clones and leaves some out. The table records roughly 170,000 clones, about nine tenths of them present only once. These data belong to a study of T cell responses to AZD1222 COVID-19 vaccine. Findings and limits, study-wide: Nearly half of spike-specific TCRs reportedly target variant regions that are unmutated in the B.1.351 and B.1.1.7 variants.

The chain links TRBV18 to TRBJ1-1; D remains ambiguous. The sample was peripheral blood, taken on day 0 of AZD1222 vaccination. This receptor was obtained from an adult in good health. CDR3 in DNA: TGTGCCAGCTCACCCCAGTCCCGTGAAACTGAAGCTTTCTTT. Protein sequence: CASSPQSRETEAFF.